These T cell receptor beta chains were read from a single sample in a study of cytomegalovirus exposure and HLA in healthy donors. The assay was immunoSEQ multiplex PCR, and TCRdb's table has in-frame clones only and misses some. The sample lists 90,000 to 150,000 clones; roughly 76% were seen once. The sequenced sample was PBMCs. These receptors all come from a woman aged 40 to 49 in good health and CMV-seropositive. Each CDR3 is given with its conserved first and last residue. Fields, in order: V gene, J gene, clone size, D gene, CDR3 DNA, CDR3 protein. The D gene is left open where the match is weak. Not all rows give a size; the values are once, few, many and, for expanded clones, a class.

>TRBV6-1|TRBJ1-3|few|.
TGTGCCAGCAGTGAAGTTAGACTAAACACCATATATTTT
CASSEVRLNTIYF
>TRBV6-5|TRBJ2-1|.|.
TGTGCCAGCAGTTACGTCCCGTCGAGCTCCTACAATGAGCAGTTCTTC
CASSYVPSSSYNEQFF
>TRBV30|TRBJ1-2|.|.
TGTGCCTGGAGTTACCGGGGCTATGGCTACACCTTC
CAWSYRGYGYTF
>TRBV5-1|TRBJ2-3|few|.
TGCGCCAGCAGCTCATGGAAGGGGGTTAGCGTCACAGATACGCAGTATTTT
CASSSWKGVSVTDTQYF
>TRBV6-1|TRBJ2-1|.|.
TGTGCCAGCAGTGCCTCCGGGACAAACAATGAGCAGTTCTTC
CASSASGTNNEQFF
>TRBV7-9|TRBJ1-1|.|.
TGTGCCAGCAGCTTAGTAGAGTTCGGCACTGAAGCTTTCTTT
CASSLVEFGTEAFF
>TRBV7-9|TRBJ1-3|.|TRBD1
TGTGCCAGCAGCCTCCGGACAGGGCCGACTGGAAACACCATATATTTT
CASSLRTGPTGNTIYF
>TRBV5-4|TRBJ2-1|.|.
TGTGCCAGCAGCGAGGGAGGCGGTTACTACAATGAGCAGTTCTTC
CASSEGGGYYNEQFF
>TRBV5-1|TRBJ1-6|.|.
TGCGCCAGCAGCCTTGACAGGACCTTAGGGTCACCCCTCCACTTT
CASSLDRTLGSPLHF
>TRBV5-4|TRBJ1-5|.|.
TGTGCCAGCAGCTTGGGGGGCCGGAGGGGTCAGCCCCAGCATTTT
CASSLGGRRGQPQHF
>TRBV30|TRBJ2-1|.|TRBD1
TGTGCCTGGGACAGGGGGCCGACCTCCTACAATGAGCAGTTCTTC
CAWDRGPTSYNEQFF
>TRBV10-1|TRBJ2-5|few|.
TGCGCCAGCAGTGAGAGAGACAGCCGAGATAAGGAGACCCAGTACTTC
CASSERDSRDKETQYF
>TRBV30|TRBJ1-1|.|.
TGTGCCTGGAGTGTGGGGGCGGGGGGCGCTTTCTTT
CAWSVGAGGAFF
>TRBV7-6|TRBJ2-7|once|.
TGTGCCAGCAGCTTAGGACGGAGAATCTCCTACGAGCAGTACTTC
CASSLGRRISYEQYF
>TRBV14|TRBJ2-5|.|.
TGTGCCAGCAGCCAACTCGGTCAAGAGACCCAGTACTTC
CASSQLGQETQYF
>TRBV29-1|TRBJ2-1|.|.
TGCAGCGTTGACAAGCAGGGGGGTGGGGAGCAGTTCTTC
CSVDKQGGGEQFF